These T cell receptor beta chains were read from a single sample in a study of shared clonotypes between healthy human individuals. Sequenced by immunoSEQ multiplex PCR; TCRdb stores in-frame clones only, minus some. The table includes roughly 1,000,000 clones, roughly 74% detected once. The sample taken for sequencing was memory CD4+ T cells from PBMCs. Receptor source: a man between 18 and 29 years old in good health. Some clones in this sample may be carry-over from other donors' samples. The CDR3 runs from the conserved cysteine through the conserved F or W. The D gene is left open where the match is weak. Clone sizes are given selectively: once, few, many, or a class where the clone is expanded.

V gene: TRBV7-9; D gene: NA; J gene: TRBJ1-5; clone size: many; CDR3 DNA: TGTGCCAGCAGCCGGGGAGGGGGCAATCAGCCCCAGCATTTT; CDR3 protein: CASSRGGGNQPQHF
V gene: TRBV9; D gene: NA; J gene: TRBJ1-2; clone size: NA; CDR3 DNA: TGTGCCAGCAGCGTAGAAGAAGGGGTACACTATGGCTACACCTTC; CDR3 protein: CASSVEEGVHYGYTF
V gene: TRBV4-3; D gene: NA; J gene: TRBJ1-1; clone size: NA; CDR3 DNA: TGCGCCAGCAGCCACCTAAGTGGAGGGGTCAACACTGAAGCTTTCTTT; CDR3 protein: CASSHLSGGVNTEAFF
V gene: TRBV11-3; D gene: TRBD2; J gene: TRBJ2-1; clone size: NA; CDR3 DNA: TGTGCCAGCAGCTTAACAACTAGCGCGGACTACAATGAGCAGTTCTTC; CDR3 protein: CASSLTTSADYNEQFF
V gene: TRBV5-1; D gene: TRBD2; J gene: TRBJ2-5; clone size: NA; CDR3 DNA: TGCGCCAGCAGAGCTAGCGGGGAAGAGACCCAGTACTTC; CDR3 protein: CASRASGEETQYF
V gene: TRBV5-1; D gene: TRBD2; J gene: TRBJ2-4; clone size: once; CDR3 DNA: TGCGCCAGCAGCACCGGGACTAGATTGGCTGGAAACATTCAGTACTTC; CDR3 protein: CASSTGTRLAGNIQYF
V gene: TRBV6-5; D gene: NA; J gene: TRBJ1-3; clone size: NA; CDR3 DNA: TGTGCCACCCAAAGCTCTGGAAACACCATATATTTT; CDR3 protein: CATQSSGNTIYF
V gene: TRBV5-1; D gene: TRBD2; J gene: TRBJ2-1; clone size: NA; CDR3 DNA: TGCGCCAGCAGCATAACTCCAACTAGCGGGAGGGCCGGTGAGCAGTTCTTC; CDR3 protein: CASSITPTSGRAGEQFF
V gene: TRBV5-1; D gene: NA; J gene: TRBJ1-1; clone size: many; CDR3 DNA: TGCGCCAGCAGCGCGGGGGGAGCAATCACTGAAGCTTTCTTT; CDR3 protein: CASSAGGAITEAFF
V gene: TRBV28; D gene: TRBD2; J gene: TRBJ2-1; clone size: NA; CDR3 DNA: TGTGCCAGTCTGACTAGCGGGAGTATAAATGAGCAGTTCTTC; CDR3 protein: CASLTSGSINEQFF
V gene: TRBV27; D gene: NA; J gene: TRBJ2-7; clone size: NA; CDR3 DNA: TGTGCCAGCAGTTTAAGGCCCCGAAACGGGGTCGAGCAGTACTTC; CDR3 protein: CASSLRPRNGVEQYF
V gene: TRBV29-1; D gene: TRBD1; J gene: TRBJ2-2; clone size: many; CDR3 DNA: TGCAGCGTTGCCATCATACCGGGACAGGGATACACCGGGGAGCTGTTTTTT; CDR3 protein: CSVAIIPGQGYTGELFF
V gene: TRBV7-9; D gene: TRBD1; J gene: TRBJ1-3; clone size: NA; CDR3 DNA: TGTGCCAGCAGCAAGACAGGGACTGGAAACACCATATATTTT; CDR3 protein: CASSKTGTGNTIYF
V gene: TRBV6-1; D gene: NA; J gene: TRBJ2-7; clone size: NA; CDR3 DNA: TGTGCCAGCAGTGAACTTAGGAGCTACGAGCAGTACTTC; CDR3 protein: CASSELRSYEQYF
V gene: TRBV28; D gene: NA; J gene: TRBJ1-1; clone size: NA; CDR3 DNA: TGTGCCAGCAGTTCGGGGGGGGCGCTGGGGATGAACACTGAAGCTTTCTTT; CDR3 protein: CASSSGGALGMNTEAFF
V gene: TRBV14; D gene: NA; J gene: TRBJ2-3; clone size: NA; CDR3 DNA: TGTGCCAGCAGCCAAGAAAGGCTAGCCGGAGATACGCAGTATTTT; CDR3 protein: CASSQERLAGDTQYF
V gene: TRBV7-3; D gene: TRBD2; J gene: TRBJ2-7; clone size: NA; CDR3 DNA: TGTGCCAGCAGCTTAGCTCCTAGCGGTTACGAGCAGTACTTC; CDR3 protein: CASSLAPSGYEQYF
V gene: TRBV30; D gene: TRBD1; J gene: TRBJ1-2; clone size: NA; CDR3 DNA: TGTGCCTGGGGTGTACAGGGGGCCTATGGCTACACCTTC; CDR3 protein: CAWGVQGAYGYTF
V gene: TRBV11-2; D gene: NA; J gene: TRBJ2-4; clone size: few; CDR3 DNA: TGTGCCAGCAGCCTTGCTCTAGCCAAAAACATTCAGTACTTC; CDR3 protein: CASSLALAKNIQYF
V gene: TRBV7-9; D gene: TRBD2; J gene: TRBJ2-3; clone size: NA; CDR3 DNA: TGTGCCAGCAGCGTCAGCGGGGGGGGGCAGTATTTT; CDR3 protein: CASSVSGGGQYF
V gene: TRBV4-1; D gene: NA; J gene: TRBJ2-2; clone size: NA; CDR3 DNA: TGCGCCAGCAGCCAGGGGTTTTATGGCACCGGGGAGCTGTTTTTT; CDR3 protein: CASSQGFYGTGELFF
V gene: TRBV10-1; D gene: NA; J gene: TRBJ2-7; clone size: NA; CDR3 DNA: TGCGCCATTCATGTGGGGCTCTACGAGCAGTACTTC; CDR3 protein: CAIHVGLYEQYF
V gene: TRBV7-3; D gene: NA; J gene: TRBJ1-5; clone size: NA; CDR3 DNA: TGTGCCAGCAGCTTAACGTCTAATCAGCCCCAGCATTTT; CDR3 protein: CASSLTSNQPQHF
V gene: TRBV5-1; D gene: NA; J gene: TRBJ2-7; clone size: NA; CDR3 DNA: TGCGCCAGCAGTCGGGACTTACACGAGCAGTACTTC; CDR3 protein: CASSRDLHEQYF
V gene: TRBV2; D gene: NA; J gene: TRBJ1-1; clone size: NA; CDR3 DNA: TGTGCCAGCAGTGCCGATAGGAACACTGAAGCTTTCTTT; CDR3 protein: CASSADRNTEAFF
V gene: TRBV10-3; D gene: NA; J gene: TRBJ1-1; clone size: NA; CDR3 DNA: TGTGCCATCAGTGAGTCGAATGGGCAGGGGAACACTGAAGCTTTCTTT; CDR3 protein: CAISESNGQGNTEAFF
V gene: TRBV29-1; D gene: NA; J gene: TRBJ2-3; clone size: NA; CDR3 DNA: TGCACTACTGGGGGGCCGGAGGGGACGCAGTATTTT; CDR3 protein: CTTGGPEGTQYF
V gene: TRBV9; D gene: NA; J gene: TRBJ2-1; clone size: NA; CDR3 DNA: TGTGCCAGCAGCTTTCTAGCGCAAGGCTTTCTCCCCAATGAGCAGTTCTTC; CDR3 protein: CASSFLAQGFLPNEQFF
V gene: TRBV29-1; D gene: TRBD2; J gene: TRBJ2-7; clone size: NA; CDR3 DNA: TGCAGCGCTTCGGGCGGGAGCAATTACGAGCAGTACTTC; CDR3 protein: CSASGGSNYEQYF
V gene: TRBV11-2; D gene: NA; J gene: TRBJ1-5; clone size: many; CDR3 DNA: TGTGCCAGCAGCTTAGATTTAAGCCAGCCCCAGCATTTT; CDR3 protein: CASSLDLSQPQHF
V gene: TRBV7-3; D gene: NA; J gene: TRBJ2-7; clone size: once; CDR3 DNA: TGTGCCAGCAGCCAAAATAGTTACGAGCAGTACTTC; CDR3 protein: CASSQNSYEQYF